This T cell receptor (beta chain) originates from a study of low-dose radiotherapy and immunotherapy resistance in tumors. Study context: At a dose of 200 mg/m2, intravenous cyclophosphamide was given every two weeks, one day before radiation and immunotherapy.

TRAV- and TRBV-specific primers were used for first-strand cDNA, which covered alpha and beta chains. It was with a constant-region primer and a V-primer adapter that TCRs were amplified over roughly 19 PCR cycles. TCRdb independently ran MiXCR on the reads; one entry per CDR3 protein. There are around 79,000 distinct CDR3 sequences in the sample; 18% occur only once, and 4.5% to 7.5% lies in the top ten. In its sample, this clonotype was seen many times. The CDR3 has 15 amino acids. The ends were cut back, 3 bases at V and 0 bases at J, with 9 bases in the middle. The time point: before trial treatment.

The origin of this receptor is a male donor with prostate cancer. Source: PBMCs, taken before treatment. The gene calls are TRBV12-3 or TRBV12-4 and TRBJ2-1; no reliable D call. CDR3 nucleotide sequence: TGTGCCAGCAGTTTGGGAACGACCTCCTACAATGAGCAGTTCTTC. Translating it yields CASSLGTTSYNEQFF.